Here is one TCR beta chain with its context. These data originate in a study of cytomegalovirus exposure and HLA in healthy donors. The CDR3 loop spans 14 amino acids. V lost 2 bases and J lost 2; bases outside the gene matches: 3. In germline, CDR1 is KGHSH, CDR2 LQKENI. The PCR was carried out with 60 Vbeta primers and 13 Jbeta primers. The protocol was immunoSEQ multiplex PCR, while the TCRdb copy is restricted to in-frame clones and leaves out a portion. The table shows under 200,000 clones, with approximately 81% occurring only once. The receptor's source is a man aged 25-45 years in good health and CMV-seronegative. The gene calls are TRBV18 and TRBJ2-7; 7 bases align to TRBD2. The material sequenced was PBMCs. The CDR3 DNA reads TGTGCCAGCTCACCAGGGCTAGCGGCCTACGAGCAGTACTTC. Its protein product is CASSPGLAAYEQYF.